One sample yielded the 7 T cell receptor beta chains listed below, sequenced in a study of CD8 T cells in ankylosing spondylitis. Study-wide results and limits: A TCR beta motif of several highly homologous variants appeared characteristic of ankylosing spondylitis blood.

In TCRdb, the 5' RACE reads were re-called with MiXCR into one record per CDR3 protein. The table includes 450,000 to 550,000 distinct CDR3 sequences, 5.3% detected once. Their specific antigens are unknown. Sample: blood, either unsorted or a sorted T cell fraction (not recorded which). These receptors were collected from a male donor with ankylosing spondylitis.

The chain employs TRBV14 and TRBJ1-1; TRBD1 is a possible D gene (5 bases). This CDR3 is built from 13 residues. Trimming pared 8 bases from V and 0 bases from J, leaving 10 bases between. Germline CDR1 and CDR2: SGHDN and FVKESK. The CDR3 DNA follows: TGTGCCAGCTCAGGGAGCATGAACACTGAAGCTTTCTTT. Protein: CASSGSMNTEAFF.

This clonotype occurred a few times. This rearrangement joins TRBV7-9 to TRBJ2-2, with D possibly called TRBD1 or TRBD2 (5 bases each). From germline, CDR1 is SEHNR and CDR2 FQNEAQ (reference sequence). There are 13 residues in the CDR3. CDR3 sequence reads: CGGKIANTGELFF. CDR3 DNA sequence: TGTGGGGGGAAGATCGCGAACACCGGGGAGCTGTTTTTT.

V usage is TRBV7-9 and J usage is TRBJ2-3; D may be TRBD1 (5 bases). Trimming shortened V by 5 bases and J by 2 bases, and 11 bases separated the two germline ends. This CDR3 is 14 amino acids long. Germline V gene data show CDR1 as SEHNR and CDR2 as FQNEAQ (reference sequence). CDR3 bases: TGTGCCAGCAGCAAACCCAGGGTCACAGATACGCAGTATTTT. Translating it yields CASSKPRVTDTQYF.

This clonotype was detected ten times or more. The genes are TRBV20-1 and TRBJ2-7, with 7 bases matching TRBD1. In germline, CDR1 is DFQATT, CDR2 SNEGSKA (reference sequence). Trimming removed 3 bases from V and 6 bases from J; junction bases left unmatched: 11. The CDR3 length is 14 residues. The CDR3 nucleotides read TGCAGTGCTAGGCGGTGGACAGGAGGAGGCGAGCAGTACTTC. It encodes CSARRWTGGGEQYF.

There are many counts of this clonotype. The genes are TRBV5-6 and TRBJ2-3; D not resolved. Germline values: CDR1 SGHDT, CDR2 YYEEEE. Trimming pared 0 bases from V and 4 bases from J, leaving 6 bases between. The CDR3 length is 13 residues. CDR3 bases: TGTGCCAGCAGCTTGGAACAGCCAGATACGCAGTATTTT. It is translated as CASSLEQPDTQYF.

The chain carries TRBV7-9 and TRBJ2-7; 7 positions agree with TRBD1. V lost 3 bases to trimming and J lost 3 bases; unmatched junction nucleotides: 5. This CDR3 region has 14 residues. Germline loops: CDR1 SEHNR, CDR2 FQNEAQ (reference sequence). In nucleotides, the CDR3 is TGTGCCAGCAGCTTCACAGGGGAAGACTACGAGCAGTACTTC. It encodes CASSFTGEDYEQYF.

The CDR3 reads CSARVRLAGASSYNEQFF. The CDR3 DNA reads TGCAGTGCTAGAGTTCGTCTAGCGGGCGCGAGCTCCTACAATGAGCAGTTCTTC. The chain has TRBV20-1 and TRBJ2-1; 8 bases are shared with TRBD2. V lost 1 base to trimming and J lost 0 bases; unmatched junction nucleotides: 11. Germline V gene sequence: CDR1 DFQATT, CDR2 SNEGSKA (reference sequence). CDR3 size: 18 residues.